This T cell receptor (beta chain) was recovered during a study of glioma-infiltrating T cells after dendritic cell vaccination. Study-wide background: Dendritic cell vaccine was injected intradermally three times, biweekly. Whole-study findings and limits: Few patients contributed both blood and tumor specimens.

Primers: 60 V beta forward and 13 J beta reverse. The table came from immunoSEQ multiplex PCR; TCRdb's copy has only in-frame clones and leaves some out. There are tens of thousands of clones in the sample; around 85% occur only once, and under 3% lies in the top ten. To note about this clone: Its antigen is not known.

The origin of this receptor is a human donor with glioblastoma. This material consisted of blood, taken before dendritic cell vaccination.

CDR3 protein: CAIRQGSTEAFF. The CDR3 nucleotides read TGTGCCATCAGACAGGGGAGTACTGAAGCTTTCTTT. J is TRBJ1-1 and V is TRBV10-3; TRBD1 aligns across 7 bases. V lost 6 bases to trimming and J lost 5 bases; unmatched junction nucleotides: 3. CDR1 is ENHRY, CDR2 SYGVKD, per germline. The CDR3 spans 12 residues.